Listed here are 22 T cell receptor beta chains from one sample, sequenced in a study of blood T cells in healthy people across ages. Through a sample-barcoded 5' primer and a J-beta primer mix, a second PCR was run for about 6 to 11 cycles. TCRdb reanalysed the 5' RACE reads using MiXCR and keeps one entry per CDR3 protein. Seen here are roughly 800,000 distinct CDR3 sequences, about 62% observed once, and the top ten hold approximately 21%. The specimen was blood. The receptor source for this set is a man aged 30-40 years in good health.

The chain employs TRBV6-5 and TRBJ1-1, with D uncertain. Trimming stripped 0 bases from V and 0 bases from J, with 11 bases between. CDR3 length: 16 amino acids. Germline CDR1 and CDR2: MNHEY and SVGAGI. The CDR3 region has the DNA TGTGCCAGCAGTTACTCGCGTTGGGCACTGAACACTGAAGCTTTCTTT. Translated: CASSYSRWALNTEAFF.

V is TRBV12-3 or TRBV12-4 and J is TRBJ2-3; TRBD2 agrees at 9 bases. CDR3 size: 15 residues. Trimming removed 6 bases from V and 3 bases from J; junction bases left unmatched: 7. The CDR3, as DNA: TGTGCCAGCAGCCCATCTAGCGGGGCTACAGATACGCAGTATTTT. Translating it yields CASSPSSGATDTQYF.

This clonotype showed up just a few times. The CDR3: CAISSLYEQYF. Written as DNA, the CDR3 is TGTGCCATCAGCTCCTTATACGAGCAGTACTTC. The rearrangement joins TRBV10-3 to TRBJ2-7; no firm D call. The CDR3 runs 11 residues. From germline, CDR1 is ENHRY and CDR2 SYGVKD. Trimming pared 6 bases from V and 4 bases from J, leaving 7 bases between.

The chain has TRBV6-1 and TRBJ2-7; TRBD1 is a possible D gene (7 bases). V gave up 6 bases and J gave up 4 bases, with 16 bases separating them. The V gene's germline CDR1 is MNHNS and CDR2 SASEGT. The CDR3 sequence is 14 residues long. The CDR3 is CASREGQIKYEQYF. The CDR3 DNA is TGTGCCAGCAGGGAGGGACAGATAAAGTACGAGCAGTACTTC.

A few counts support this clonotype. The genes are TRBV20-1 and TRBJ2-7; D is possibly TRBD2 (6 bases). This CDR3 has 14 residues. V was pared by 3 bases and J by 7 bases, with 19 bases between. Germline V gives CDR1 DFQATT, CDR2 SNEGSKA (reference sequence). The CDR3, as DNA: TGCAGTGCTAGGGCTCGGGGGATATACAATGAGCAGTACTTC. It specifies CSARARGIYNEQYF.

The J gene is TRBJ2-7, the V gene TRBV15; 7 nucleotides agree with TRBD2. V lost 1 base, J lost 3 bases, and 0 bases stayed unmatched. The CDR3 extends over 13 amino acids. The V gene's germline CDR1 is LNHNV and CDR2 YYDKDF (reference sequence). The CDR3 loop is CATSRVAGYEQYF. The CDR3 bases are TGTGCCACCAGCAGAGTAGCGGGCTACGAGCAGTACTTC.

The J gene is TRBJ2-7, the V gene TRBV5-1; maybe TRBD2 (5 bases). The CDR3 runs 15 residues. V was shortened by 0 bases and J by 2 bases, with 12 bases between the two germline ends. Germline CDR1 is SGHRS and CDR2 is YFSETQ. As DNA, the CDR3 is TGCGCCAGCAGCTTGGCAGAGGGTCTTACCTACGAGCAGTACTTC. It is translated as CASSLAEGLTYEQYF.

This chain uses TRBV3-1 with TRBJ1-5; the D gene is possibly TRBD1 (6 bases). In germline, CDR1 is LGHDT, CDR2 YNNKEL (reference sequence). CDR3 length equals 15 residues. V was shortened by 2 bases and J by 5 bases, with 13 bases between the two germline ends. Written as DNA, the CDR3 is TGTGCCAGCAGCCAAACCGGACAGATCGATCAGCCCCAGCATTTT. Translation gives CASSQTGQIDQPQHF.

V usage is TRBV6-1 and J usage is TRBJ2-1, with D perhaps being TRBD1 or TRBD2 (6 bases each). V dropped 4 bases and J dropped 4 bases, with 14 bases sitting between them. Germline V gene lookup returns CDR1 MNHNS and CDR2 SASEGT. The length of the CDR3 is 15 residues. CDR3 amino acids: CASSVDGGLYNEQFF. In nucleotides, the CDR3 is TGTGCCAGCAGTGTTGACGGGGGCCTGTACAATGAGCAGTTCTTC.

This CDR3 is CSVEVWTGGVAYGYTF. CDR3 DNA: TGCAGCGTTGAAGTTTGGACAGGGGGGGTGGCCTATGGCTACACCTTC. V gene TRBV29-1 combines with J gene TRBJ1-2, with 10 bases aligning to TRBD1. The V segment lost 1 base and the J segment 4 bases; nucleotides outside the gene matches: 9. Per the germline V gene, CDR1 is SQVTM and CDR2 is ANQGSEA. This CDR3 contains 16 residues.

This chain joins TRBV4-2 and TRBJ1-2; the match to TRBD1 covers 8 bases. V lost 0 bases and J lost 4; bases outside the gene matches: 4. The CDR3 is 15 residues long. The V gene's germline CDR1 is LGHNA and CDR2 YNFKEQ. The chain's CDR3 is CASSQDPQGAYGYTF. The CDR3, as DNA: TGTGCCAGCAGCCAAGATCCTCAGGGGGCCTATGGCTACACCTTC.

As for this clonotype: Without the conserved terminal phenylalanine or tryptophan, this CDR3 likely stems from a read error. The V call is TRBV20-1, the J call TRBJ1-1; D is possibly TRBD1 (6 bases). CDR3 size: 15 residues. Germline V gene sequence: CDR1 DFQATT, CDR2 SNEGSKA (reference sequence). V lost 1 base, J lost 5 bases, and 17 bases lay in between. CDR3 in DNA: TGCAGTGCTAGAGCTTCGGGGGGCGGAGGTACTGAAGCTTTCCTT. Residues: CSARASGGGGTEAFL.

The chain links TRBV5-1 to TRBJ1-2, with D hard to call. Trimming pared 3 bases from V and 0 bases from J, leaving 9 bases between. The CDR3 is made up of 14 amino acids. Germline loops: CDR1 SGHRS, CDR2 YFSETQ. CDR3 in amino acids: CASSSPGSNYGYTF. CDR3 in DNA: TGCGCCAGCAGCTCACCCGGCTCTAACTATGGCTACACCTTC.

The chain couples TRBV5-1 to TRBJ2-7, with a tentative D call TRBD1 (6 bases). The J call may be faulty, since TRBJ2-5 better matches the DNA end. CDR3 length equals 14 residues. CDR1 and CDR2 (germline): SGHRS, YFSETQ. CDR3 residues: CASTPIQGRETQYF. Written as DNA, the CDR3 is TGCGCCAGCACCCCAATACAGGGTCGAGAGACCCAGTACTTC.

The chain recombines TRBV3-1 with TRBJ2-5, with D possibly TRBD2 on 5 matching bases. CDR1 is LGHDT, CDR2 YNNKEL, per germline (reference sequence). Trimming stripped 5 bases from V and 2 bases from J, with 15 bases between. The CDR3 totals 15 residues. CDR3 DNA: TGTGCCAGCAGCAGATTCTATGGAGGACAAGAGACCCAGTACTTC. Its translation: CASSRFYGGQETQYF.

The rearrangement uses TRBV29-1 and TRBJ2-7, with D possibly matching TRBD1 (5 bases). Trimming left V 6 bases short and J 3 bases short, with 12 bases between. Germline CDR1 SQVTM, CDR2 ANQGSEA. The CDR3 extends over 12 amino acids. CDR3 nucleotide sequence: TGCAGCGTGACAGTTTCCCTCTACGAGCAGTACTTC. Protein: CSVTVSLYEQYF.

The CDR3 nucleotides read TGTGCCAGCAGCCAAGATCGGCAGGGTGGCAACACCATATATTTT. Protein: CASSQDRQGGNTIYF. This rearrangement joins TRBV14 to TRBJ1-3; tentative D call: TRBD1 (5 bases). Deletions cut 0 bases from V and 7 bases from J, with 13 bases between. Germline CDR1 reads SGHDN; CDR2 reads FVKESK. The CDR3 loop spans 15 amino acids.

The chain is built from TRBV7-2 and TRBJ2-5, with 15 bases that match TRBD2. CDR1 and CDR2 from the germline V gene are SGHTA and FQGNSA. With 4 bases clipped from V and 11 bases from J, the junction kept 14 bases outside the gene matches. The CDR3 covers 17 residues. CDR3 nucleotide sequence: TGTGCCAGCAGCTCAGCGGGACTAGCGGGGGGTTACAATGAGCAGTACTTC. Amino acid sequence: CASSSAGLAGGYNEQYF. The whole variable domain, remainder taken from reference TRBV7-2 and TRBJ2-5, is GAGVSQSPSNKVTEKGKDVELRCDPISGHTALYWYRQSLGQGLEFLIYFQGNSAPDKSGLPSDRFSAERTGGSVSTLTIQRTQQEDSAVYLCASSSAGLAGGYNEQYFGPGTRLLVL.

This clonotype was detected ten times or more. The CDR3 here is CAIATGGASNYGYTF. CDR3 DNA sequence: TGTGCCATCGCGACAGGTGGGGCATCAAACTATGGCTACACCTTC. V and J are TRBV10-3 and TRBJ1-2, with a tentative D call TRBD1 (6 bases). This CDR3 contains 15 residues. Germline CDR1 ENHRY, CDR2 SYGVKD. V dropped 8 bases and J dropped 2 bases, with 18 bases sitting between them.

The chain links TRBV9 to TRBJ2-3, with 8 bases matching TRBD2. Germline V gene sequence: CDR1 SGDLS, CDR2 YYNGEE. The CDR3 runs to 16 residues. With V trimmed by 4 bases and J by 2 bases, 9 bases remained unmatched. CDR3 DNA: TGTGCCAGCAGCCCAAGGGAGCGGGAGCCCACAGATACGCAGTATTTT. Translating it yields CASSPREREPTDTQYF. The complete variable domain, with remaining parts taken from reference TRBV9 and TRBJ2-3, reads DSGVTQTPKHLITATGQRVTLRCSPRSGDLSVYWYQQSLDQGLQFLIQYYNGEERAKGNILERFSAQQFPDLHSELNLSSLELGDSALYFCASSPREREPTDTQYFGPGTRLTVL.

About this clonotype itself: This sequence may be a read error, since a much larger clone differs from it by one base. The gene calls are TRBV29-1 and TRBJ2-3; no definite D call. This CDR3 is 10 amino acids long. V was cut by 2 bases and J by 5 bases, with 2 bases left in between. Germline loops: CDR1 SQVTM, CDR2 ANQGSEA. CDR3 in amino acids: CSVEQDTQYF. CDR3 coding DNA: TGCAGCGTTGAACAAGATACGCAGTATTTT.

This clonotype came up a few times. The CDR3 nucleotides are TGCAGTGCTAGAGCCAGGACAACGAACGAGCAGTACTTC. It translates to CSARARTTNEQYF. The chain couples TRBV20-1 to TRBJ2-7; weak D call: TRBD1 (5 bases). Germline CDR1 is DFQATT and CDR2 is SNEGSKA (reference sequence). This CDR3 spans 13 amino acids. With 1 base removed from V and 5 bases from J, the gap between germline ends came to 12 bases.